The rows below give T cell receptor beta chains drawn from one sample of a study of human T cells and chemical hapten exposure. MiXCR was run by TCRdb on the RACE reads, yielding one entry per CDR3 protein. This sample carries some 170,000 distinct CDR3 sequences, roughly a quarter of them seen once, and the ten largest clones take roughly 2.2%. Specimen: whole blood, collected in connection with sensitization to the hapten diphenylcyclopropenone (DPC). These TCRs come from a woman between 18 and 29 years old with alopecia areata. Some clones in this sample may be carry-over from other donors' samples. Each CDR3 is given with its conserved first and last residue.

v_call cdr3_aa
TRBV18 CASSPGPRDEQYF
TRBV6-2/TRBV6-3 CASSYGGIHQPQHF
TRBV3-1 CASSLSGASGRRYNEQFF
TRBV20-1 CSARVGTGYGYTF
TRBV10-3 CAISESLGGSNQPQHF
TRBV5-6 CASPEGPIFGNQPQHF
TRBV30 CAWSGRASARF
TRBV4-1 CASSLANTGSTEAFF
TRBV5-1 CASSSNPGATEAFF
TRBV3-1 CASNGQLNSPLHF
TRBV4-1 CASSQAEWATTFF
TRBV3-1 CASSPPGQVYGYTF
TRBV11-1 CASSLAGGRDEQFF
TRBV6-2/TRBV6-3 CASSPGTGLSGFLDTEAFF
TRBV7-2 CASSRGLTAGNEQFF
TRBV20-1 CSARELAGGFEQFF
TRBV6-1 CASSRTEDQPQHF
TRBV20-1 CSARDHENGGAGETQYF
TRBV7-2 CASSFSINYGYTF
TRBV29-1 CSVESLGRTFYNEQFF
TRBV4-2 CASSQDLGTGRLDGYTF
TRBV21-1 CASRKTLGQAVSGNTIYF
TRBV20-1 CSARPLGTGEDTEAFF
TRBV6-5 CASRPRTGRTGELFF
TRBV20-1 CSARTLAGGLVEQYF
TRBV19 CASSFGTGSSDTQYF
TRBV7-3 CASSHGTSGADTQYF
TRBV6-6 CATHGRGQAEGPAPDTQYF
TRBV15 CATSRAPGGLTDTQYF